This TCR beta chain was sequenced during a study of blood T cells in healthy people across ages. This clonotype has just a few counts. No fewer than 6 million PBMCs went into each sample. Through a sample-barcoded 5' primer and a J-beta primer mix, a second PCR was run for 7 to 11 cycles. Each CDR3 protein is one row after TCRdb ran MiXCR on the 5' RACE reads. The data contain under 2 million distinct CDR3 sequences, 30% to 35% of them singletons. The CDR3 length is 15 residues. CDR1 is DFQATT, CDR2 SNEGSKA, per germline (reference sequence). V lost 6 bases to trimming and J lost 5 bases; unmatched junction nucleotides: 8.

Material: blood. This TCR came from a woman aged 25 to 45 in good health. This rearrangement joins TRBV20-1 to TRBJ2-5; 14 bases fit TRBD2. CDR3 nucleotides: TGCAGTGCCCAGAGACTAGCGGGGGGGCTGGAGACCCAGTACTTC. This codes for CSAQRLAGGLETQYF.